These T cell receptor beta chains were read from a single sample in a study of identical twins. TCRdb called the 5' RACE reads again in MiXCR, with one record for every CDR3 protein. The repertoire includes hundreds of thousands of distinct CDR3 sequences, around 8.6% of them detected once, and around 0.98% sits in the top ten. The data were also submitted as part of a second study, on yellow fever vaccine responses in identical twins.

The material sequenced was PBMCs. These TCRs come from a woman aged 18-29 years in good health. CDR3s include the opening cysteine and the closing phenylalanine or tryptophan. Fields, in order: D gene, clone size, V gene, J gene, CDR3 DNA, CDR3 protein. D genes are given only for firm matches. Clone size, where shown, is once, few, many, or a class for clones that have expanded.

d_call: NA; clone_size: few; v_call: TRBV27; j_call: TRBJ2-1; cdr3_nt: TGTGCCAGCAGTTTATCGATCCTCTCCTACAATGAGCAGTTCTTC; cdr3_aa: CASSLSILSYNEQFF
d_call: NA; clone_size: many; v_call: TRBV12-3/TRBV12-4; j_call: TRBJ2-7; cdr3_nt: TGTGCCAGCAGATCACAATTCCTCGAGCAGTACTTC; cdr3_aa: CASRSQFLEQYF
d_call: NA; clone_size: few; v_call: TRBV20-1; j_call: TRBJ2-7; cdr3_nt: TGCAGTGCTCCACTATCAGCCTACGAGCAGTACTTC; cdr3_aa: CSAPLSAYEQYF
d_call: NA; clone_size: NA; v_call: TRBV7-9; j_call: TRBJ2-7; cdr3_nt: TGTGCCAGCAGCCGGGGGCACTCGAGCTCCTACGAGCAGTACTTC; cdr3_aa: CASSRGHSSSYEQYF
d_call: TRBD2; clone_size: NA; v_call: TRBV3-1; j_call: TRBJ2-7; cdr3_nt: TGTGCCAGCAGCCGAGAGCGGGAGTCGCAGTACTTC; cdr3_aa: CASSRERESQYF
d_call: TRBD2; clone_size: NA; v_call: TRBV12-3/TRBV12-4; j_call: TRBJ2-7; cdr3_nt: TGTGCCAGCAGCCCGTTGGGACTAGCGAGTTTTAGTCTGGGCGAGCAGTACTTC; cdr3_aa: CASSPLGLASFSLGEQYF
d_call: TRBD2; clone_size: NA; v_call: TRBV20-1; j_call: TRBJ2-7; cdr3_nt: TGCAGTGCTAGAGATCCCGGGAGGGCGGGGGAGCAGTACTTC; cdr3_aa: CSARDPGRAGEQYF
d_call: TRBD1; clone_size: NA; v_call: TRBV20-1; j_call: TRBJ2-2; cdr3_nt: TGCAGTGCTAGTGTTTTGGACAGGGACACCGGGGAGCTGTTTTTT; cdr3_aa: CSASVLDRDTGELFF
d_call: NA; clone_size: few; v_call: TRBV10-3; j_call: TRBJ2-7; cdr3_nt: TGTGCCATCAGTGCTATAAACTACGAGCAGTACTTC; cdr3_aa: CAISAINYEQYF
d_call: NA; clone_size: few; v_call: TRBV6-1; j_call: TRBJ2-3; cdr3_nt: TGTGCCAGCAGTGCCTCCGGTCTTGGGGAAGATACGCAGTATTTT; cdr3_aa: CASSASGLGEDTQYF
d_call: NA; clone_size: NA; v_call: TRBV29-1; j_call: TRBJ2-1; cdr3_nt: TGCAGCGTTGTAAGGGGGGGGGCCTACAATGAGCAGTTCTTC; cdr3_aa: CSVVRGGAYNEQFF
d_call: NA; clone_size: NA; v_call: TRBV19; j_call: TRBJ2-5; cdr3_nt: TGTGCCAGTAGTATAAGTCTCGGACGGCAAGAGACCCAGTACTTC; cdr3_aa: CASSISLGRQETQYF